This TCR beta chain originates from a study of T-cell reconstitution after alpha-beta-depleted transplantation in children. Unique molecular identifiers were incorporated into the prepared TCRbeta library. MiXCR, run by TCRdb on the PCR reads, gives a single entry per CDR3 protein. In the table there are approximately 300,000 distinct CDR3 sequences, around 10% of which are singletons. Findings of the study overall: Reported findings indicate that, about two months after transplant, alpha-beta T cells came from several hundred expanded clones, which were derived from non-depleted graft cells. Surviving thymic progenitors and recipient T cells were the source of high TCRbeta diversity at day 60 in some patients. At one year after transplant, newly produced T cells mostly accounted for T-cell counts and diversity.

CDR3 length equals 16 residues. Germline V CDR1 and CDR2: DFQATT, SNEGSKA (reference sequence). Details on this clonotype: Its specificity is unknown. A much bigger clone sits one base away, suggesting this may be a read error.

The sequencing used peripheral blood, collected 180 days after TCRalphabeta/CD19-depleted stem cell transplant. The chain carries TRBV20-1 and TRBJ1-5, with 7 bases matching TRBD1. The origin of this receptor is a male patient aged 2-9 years who had a stem cell transplant for chronic granulomatous disease, so the T cells may come from the graft donor. In DNA, the CDR3 is TGCAGTGCTAGAGAGAGGGGGCGAATCCCCAATCGGCCCCAGCATTTT. It codes for CSARERGRIPNRPQHF.